This TCR beta chain was retrieved from a study of T cell responses to AZD1222 COVID-19 vaccine (dated by TCRdb to about 2021). Regarding the research as a whole: TCR sequencing covered more than 230 trial participants: around 210 given two doses of AZD1222 and 26 given two doses of MenACWY control vaccine. Enrollment into the trials was organized by age into subgroups of 18-55, 56-69 and 70-plus years, and those subgroups contained about 150, 27 and 61 TCR-sequenced participants, respectively.

From its cysteine to its phenylalanine, the CDR3 spans 13 amino acids. Left in the record is the CDR3 DNA by itself, 39 bases read in frame from the first base. The CDR1 and CDR2 encoded by the germline V gene are MGHRA and YSYEKL. The V end loses 4 bases and the J end loses 8 bases, and a stretch of 12 bases separates them. A remark on this clone: The antigen it recognizes is unknown. Base qualities are not provided; no much larger clone lies one nucleotide away.

The CDR3 regions of human TCRbeta chains were analyzed by immunosequencing. The study's processing was this. TCRs in the repertoires were compared against a reference library of SARS-CoV-2-specific TCRs that had been generated with the MIRA antigen-specificity platform. Breadth was defined as the fraction of unique TCRs that were SARS-CoV-2-associated, and depth was defined as the fraction of total T cells that were SARS-CoV-2-associated. Using the MIRA data, each spike-specific TCR was assigned both to the spike region to which the TCR was reactive and to a CD4 or CD8 class. Log10-transformed breadth and depth values were compared by one-way ANOVA with Sidak's multiple comparisons tests. TCRdb retrieved this table from immuneACCESS and kept in-frame rearrangements only. Not all clones are present; in checked studies, unresolved V genes account for under half, and no reason is known for the remainder. V, J and clone size are those of that table, while D and trimming were read from the DNA. The sample records over 150,000 clones, around nine tenths of which are singletons. The biggest ten clones account for roughly 4% of the sample.

Summary of the overall study and its limitations: Participants were mostly white British and included more females than males, and it was suggested by the authors that clonal diversity may have been underestimated. After two AZD1222 doses, spike-specific TCR breadth and depth were significantly higher than at day 0 and than in MenACWY recipients. The 56-69-year group was small, and its depth increase did not reach significance, likely because of low power. The vaccine-associated CD4 TCRs covered the entire spike protein, and the dominant responses fell in regions 160-218 and 743-854. Reportedly, close to half of the unique spike-specific TCRs recognized epitopes lying outside the regions that are mutated in the B.1.351 and B.1.1.7 variants. Because no samples from the day 14 peak response were available, repertoires could be characterized only after the peak T cell response. Conclusions about previously exposed vaccinees are limited, since just a handful of AZD1222 recipients were seropositive for SARS-CoV-2 at baseline.

The time point label here, explained by the study, means: about 28 days (+/-7) after the second vaccine dose. AZD1222 recipients with second doses at about 4 weeks or about 12 weeks were pooled, because spike-specific TCR depth and breadth did not differ between schedules. Samples from vaccinated people were obtained from the UK trials COV001 and COV002, which included a single-blind randomized controlled phase 2/3 trial of AZD1222 (ChAdOx1 nCoV-19) in healthy adults. Trial participant PBMC samples were collected at day 0 and day 28 after the second dose for TCRbeta chain sequencing. The origin of this receptor is an adult who received the AZD1222 COVID-19 vaccine. Sequencing was performed on peripheral blood, taken 28 days after the second AZD1222 dose. The chain uses TRBV4-1 and TRBJ2-1; the best D guess is TRBD1, with 5 bases matching. The DNA sequence is given as TGCGCCAGCAGCCCGAGCCAGGGTCATGAGCAGTTCTTC. Its product reads: CASSPSQGHEQFF.